The entry below gives a single T cell receptor (beta chain) sequence along with its context. In the original analysis: Amplification of reference gene primers was used by the study to estimate nucleated cell counts. The repertoire was sequenced with immunoSEQ multiplex PCR; TCRdb's copy has only in-frame clones and lacks some. Clone size and V and J calls were adopted from that table, with D and trimming inferred from the DNA. The sample lists some 170,000 clones; 84% were seen once. CDR1 is SGHVS and CDR2 is FNYEAQ in the germline V gene. Trimming removed 5 bases from V and 5 bases from J; junction bases left unmatched: 11. This CDR3 has 15 residues. This sample was included in a study of blood T cell repertoires in COVID-19. Background on the study: Some COVID-19 samples were acute and others convalescent; all came from the United States, Italy and Spain. From T cells, B-cell-depleted T cells, or PBMCs came the material, which was cDNA or gDNA.

The receptor's source is a woman of 80 years or more with acute or convalescent COVID-19. The rearrangement uses TRBV7-6 and TRBJ2-5; 7 nucleotides match TRBD1. The specimen sequenced was peripheral blood. Here the CDR3 reads CASSPSTGQGETQYF. The CDR3 DNA is TGTGCCAGCAGCCCTTCGACAGGGCAGGGGGAGACCCAGTACTTC.